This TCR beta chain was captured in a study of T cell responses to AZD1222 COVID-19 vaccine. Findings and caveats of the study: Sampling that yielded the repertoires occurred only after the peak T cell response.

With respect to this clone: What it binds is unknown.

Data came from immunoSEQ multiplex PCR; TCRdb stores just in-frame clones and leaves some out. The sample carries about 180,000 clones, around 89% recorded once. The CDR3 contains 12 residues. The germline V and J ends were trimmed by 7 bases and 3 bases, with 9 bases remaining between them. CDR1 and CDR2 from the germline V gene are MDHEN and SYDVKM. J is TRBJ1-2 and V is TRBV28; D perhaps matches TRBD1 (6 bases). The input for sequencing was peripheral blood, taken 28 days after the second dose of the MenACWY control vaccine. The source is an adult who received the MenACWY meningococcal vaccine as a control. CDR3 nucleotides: TGTGCCAGCAAGGACAGTTACTATGGCTACACCTTC. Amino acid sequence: CASKDSYYGYTF.